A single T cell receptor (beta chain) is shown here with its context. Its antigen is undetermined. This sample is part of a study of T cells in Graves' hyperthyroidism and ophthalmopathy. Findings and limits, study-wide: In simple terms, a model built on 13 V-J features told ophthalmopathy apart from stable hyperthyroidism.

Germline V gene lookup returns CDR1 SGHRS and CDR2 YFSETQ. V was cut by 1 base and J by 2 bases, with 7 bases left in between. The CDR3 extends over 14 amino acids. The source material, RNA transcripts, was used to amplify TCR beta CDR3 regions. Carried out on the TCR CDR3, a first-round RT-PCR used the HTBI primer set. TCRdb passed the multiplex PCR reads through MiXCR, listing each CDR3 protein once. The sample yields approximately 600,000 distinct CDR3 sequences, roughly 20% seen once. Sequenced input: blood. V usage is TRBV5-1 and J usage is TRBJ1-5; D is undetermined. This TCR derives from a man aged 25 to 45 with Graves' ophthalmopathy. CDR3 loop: CASSLTSGNQPQHF. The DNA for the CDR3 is TGCGCCAGCAGCTTGACGAGTGGCAATCAGCCCCAGCATTTT.